A single sample gave rise to the 15 T cell receptor beta chains below, sequenced in a study of metastatic and nonmetastatic thyroid tumors. All patients were treatment-naive before thyroid surgery. With MiXCR, TCRdb reprocessed the PCR reads. The profile shows about 28,000 clones, roughly 20% of them singletons. Sequences were obtained from blood. The receptor source for this set is a female donor with papillary thyroid cancer or a benign thyroid nodule (not recorded which). Some clones in this sample may be carry-over from other donors' samples.

The chain carries TRBV20-1 and TRBJ2-7, with a tentative D call TRBD2 (5 bases). CDR1 DFQATT and CDR2 SNEGSKA come from the germline V gene (reference sequence). The V gene lost 3 bases and the J gene lost 3 bases, with 15 bases spanning the gap. The CDR3 length is 14 residues. The CDR3 is CSASALGPGYEQYF. The CDR3 nucleotides read TGCAGTGCTAGCGCACTAGGGCCTGGCTACGAGCAGTACTTC.

Remarks on this clone: A read error may account for a junction end that differs from germline. The rearrangement uses TRBV6-5 and TRBJ2-3; D not certain. This CDR3 is 13 amino acids long. Germline V lookup: CDR1 MNHEY, CDR2 SVGAGI. The CDR3 spells CASSYSTTDTRYF. In nucleotides, the CDR3 is TGTGCCAGCAGTTACTCAACCACAGATACGCGGTATTTT.

The chain is built from TRBV12-3 or TRBV12-4 and TRBJ1-2, with D unresolved. V dropped 5 bases and J dropped 4 bases, with 11 bases sitting between them. The CDR3 is 13 amino acids. The CDR3 bases are TGTGCCAGCAGTCCAAATCCTCTCTATGGCTACACCTTC. Protein product: CASSPNPLYGYTF.

The rearrangement joins TRBV5-1 to TRBJ1-6, with unresolved D. This CDR3 is built from 15 residues. The germline gives CDR1 SGHRS, CDR2 YFSETQ. Between the trimmed V and J ends, which lost 0 bases and 10 bases, there was a span of 14 bases. The CDR3 DNA follows: TGCGCCAGCAGCTTGGATGGGGATCGAGGATCACCCCTCCACTTT. Translating gives CASSLDGDRGSPLHF.

A few counts support this clone. A read error may account for a junction end that differs from germline. V gene TRBV12-3 or TRBV12-4 combines with J gene TRBJ2-6; weak D call: TRBD1 (5 bases). The CDR3 is 14 amino acids. This chain's CDR3 is CASSPDSSANFLTF. In DNA form, the CDR3 reads TGTGCCAGCAGCCCCGACAGCTCGGCCAACTTCCTGACTTTC.

This clone showed up just once. The chain combines TRBV3-1 with TRBJ1-4; weak D call: TRBD1 (5 bases). The CDR3 sequence is 13 residues long. V was shortened by 5 bases and J by 6 bases, with 10 bases between the two germline ends. CDR1 is LGHDT, CDR2 YNNKEL, per germline (reference sequence). This CDR3 is CASSRGGDEKLFF. Written as DNA, the CDR3 is TGTGCCAGCAGCAGGGGTGGGGATGAAAAACTGTTTTTT.

J is TRBJ1-2 and V is TRBV2, with D perhaps matching TRBD1 (5 bases). The V gene lost 4 bases and the J gene lost 3 bases, with 15 bases spanning the gap. CDR1 is SNHLY and CDR2 is FYNNEI in the germline V gene. This CDR3 is built from 15 residues. The CDR3 sequence: CASSASGASYYGYTF. The CDR3, as DNA: TGTGCCAGCAGTGCTTCCGGGGCGTCTTACTATGGCTACACCTTC.

This clone has a handful of counts. CDR3 residues: CASSSHGNNEQFF. In nucleotides, the CDR3 is TGTGCCAGCAGTTCTCACGGGAACAATGAGCAGTTCTTC. This chain uses TRBV6-2 or TRBV6-3 with TRBJ2-1, with TRBD2 as a possible D gene (5 bases). This CDR3 comprises 13 residues. The V gene lost 4 bases and the J gene lost 5 bases, with 9 bases spanning the gap. Germline assignment: CDR1 MNHEY and CDR2 SVGEGT.

The rearrangement joins TRBV5-1 to TRBJ1-2; tentatively, D is TRBD1 (5 bases). The CDR3 totals 16 residues. Per the germline V gene, CDR1 is SGHRS and CDR2 is YFSETQ. V was clipped by 3 bases and J by 6 bases, with 21 bases between them. This CDR3 reads CASSWGNSQGKDGYTF. In DNA form, the CDR3 reads TGCGCCAGCAGCTGGGGGAATAGCCAGGGCAAAGATGGCTACACCTTC.

In its sample, this clone was seen many times. In DNA, the CDR3 is TGTGCCAGCAGCGGAAGCGGGGGGGTTGCAGATACGCAGTATTTT. Encoded protein: CASSGSGGVADTQYF. This rearrangement joins TRBV9 to TRBJ2-3; 10 bases match TRBD2. The trim removed 3 bases at V and 4 bases at J, leaving 5 bases unmatched. The V gene's germline CDR1 is SGDLS and CDR2 YYNGEE. The CDR3 runs 15 residues.

This clone was counted many times. Written as DNA, the CDR3 is TGTGCCAGCAGCTTTAGACTAGCGGGATTCTCCTACAATGAGCAGTTCTTC. Amino acids: CASSFRLAGFSYNEQFF. V usage is TRBV11-2 and J usage is TRBJ2-1, with 11 positions matching TRBD2. The V and J ends lost 3 bases and 0 bases, in that order; junction bases with no gene match: 4. The CDR3 runs 17 residues. Germline V gene sequence: CDR1 SGHAT, CDR2 FQNNGV.

This clone showed up many times. The chain uses TRBV5-1 and TRBJ2-1; maybe TRBD1 (6 bases). Looked up from germline, CDR1 is SGHRS and CDR2 is YFSETQ. The CDR3 has 13 amino acids. Between the trimmed V and J ends, which lost 4 bases and 10 bases, there was a span of 15 bases. CDR3 sequence reads: CASSGQGPREQFF. For the CDR3, the DNA is TGCGCCAGCAGCGGGCAGGGGCCCCGGGAGCAGTTCTTC.

This clone was counted ten times or more. The chain employs TRBV29-1 and TRBJ2-7; weak D call: TRBD2 (5 bases). Between the trimmed V and J ends, which lost 7 bases and 3 bases, there was a span of 16 bases. Germline CDR1 SQVTM, CDR2 ANQGSEA. The CDR3 is made up of 13 amino acids. The CDR3: CSASHPGNYEQYF. CDR3 DNA sequence: TGCAGCGCATCTCACCCGGGGAACTACGAGCAGTACTTC.

The table lists this clone with many counts. The V call is TRBV9, the J call TRBJ2-3; D tentatively fits TRBD1 or TRBD2 (5 bases each). V was shortened by 0 bases and J by 4 bases, with 18 bases between the two germline ends. The length of the CDR3 is 17 residues. Looked up from germline, CDR1 is SGDLS and CDR2 is YYNGEE. CDR3 sequence reads: CASSVGTGWAGSDTQYF. As DNA, the CDR3 is TGTGCCAGCAGCGTAGGGACGGGATGGGCAGGGTCAGATACGCAGTATTTT.

The count of this clone is one. The chain recombines TRBV11-2 with TRBJ1-2; D unresolved. The germline V gene encodes CDR1 SGHAT and CDR2 FQNNGV. This CDR3 is built from 17 residues. V shed 0 bases and J shed 0 bases, with 14 bases lying between them. CDR3 amino acids: CASSLDGWYASNYGYTF. The DNA of the CDR3 is TGTGCCAGCAGCTTAGATGGCTGGTACGCCTCTAACTATGGCTACACCTTC.